This T cell receptor beta chain derives from a study of blood T cell repertoires in COVID-19. Measured with immunoSEQ multiplex PCR; TCRdb has only the in-frame clones, and not every one. The sample carries fewer than 250,000 clones, around three quarters recorded once. Turning to this clone: Other DNA sequences within the sample encode an identical CDR3.

Trimming took 4 bases from V and 4 from J; bases not matched to a gene: 5. Germline-derived CDR1 and CDR2 are SGHTS and YDEGEE. The CDR3 contains 15 residues. The origin of this receptor is a woman in her fifties or sixties with acute COVID-19. The sample taken for sequencing was PBMCs or T cells enriched from blood (not recorded which). This chain uses TRBV5-8 with TRBJ1-3, with 10 nucleotides matching TRBD1. The CDR3 reads CASSLRTGGGNTIYF. In DNA, the CDR3 is TGTGCCAGCAGCCTCCGGACAGGGGGGGGAAACACCATATATTTT.